Listed here is a single T cell receptor (beta chain). Its cognate antigen is unknown. The sample is drawn from a study of long-term antiretroviral therapy in people with HIV. The assay, immunoSEQ v3.0, was run at survey level. Sequenced by immunoSEQ multiplex PCR; TCRdb stores in-frame clones only, minus some. The sample consists of around 15,000 clones, less than 95% of them appearing once. Trimming left V 0 bases short and J 2 bases short, with 13 bases between. Germline V CDR1 and CDR2: SGHVS, FQNEAQ. There are 17 residues in the CDR3. Broader study findings: Versus controls, repertoires in people with HIV had narrower CDR3 length ranges.

The clonotype was recovered from a woman in her forties or fifties with HIV. The specimen comprised unsorted PBMCs, sampled 6.4 years after starting antiretroviral therapy. The chain recombines TRBV7-8 with TRBJ2-2, with unresolved D. The CDR3 protein is CASSLAARTPNTGELFF. The CDR3 region has the DNA TGTGCCAGCAGCTTAGCCGCAAGAACTCCTAACACCGGGGAGCTGTTTTTT.